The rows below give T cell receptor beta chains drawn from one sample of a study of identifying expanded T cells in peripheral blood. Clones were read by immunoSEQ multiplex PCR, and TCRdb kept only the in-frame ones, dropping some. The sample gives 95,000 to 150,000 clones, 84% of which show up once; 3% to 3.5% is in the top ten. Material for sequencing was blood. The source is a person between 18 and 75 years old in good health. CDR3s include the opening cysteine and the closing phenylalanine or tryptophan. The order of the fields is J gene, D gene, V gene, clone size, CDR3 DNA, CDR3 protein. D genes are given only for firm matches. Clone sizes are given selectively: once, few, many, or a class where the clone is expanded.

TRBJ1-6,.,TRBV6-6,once,TGTGCCGGGGGACCCGGTGCACCCCTCCACTTT,CAGGPGAPLHF
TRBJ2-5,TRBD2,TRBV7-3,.,TGTGCCAGCAGCACAGCGGGGCGGGGTGAGACCCAGTACTTC,CASSTAGRGETQYF
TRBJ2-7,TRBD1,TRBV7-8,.,TGTGCCAGCAGCTACGACAGGGGCTACGAGCAGTACTTC,CASSYDRGYEQYF
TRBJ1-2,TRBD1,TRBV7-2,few,TGTGCCAGCAGCTTAGGTGGACAGGGCTATGGCTACACCTTC,CASSLGGQGYGYTF
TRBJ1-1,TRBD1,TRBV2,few,TGTGCCAGCAGATCCTCGACAGGGTTGCCTGAAGCTTTCTTT,CASRSSTGLPEAFF
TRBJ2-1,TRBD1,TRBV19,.,TGTGCCAGTAGTCCAGGGGCAGGGGGCACCTACAATGAGCAGTTCTTC,CASSPGAGGTYNEQFF
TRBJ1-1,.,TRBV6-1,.,TGTGCCAGCAGGACAGTGCTGAACACTGAAGCTTTCTTT,CASRTVLNTEAFF
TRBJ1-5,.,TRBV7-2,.,TGTGCCAGCAGCTTAGGAGATGGGGTAGGGAATCAGCCCCAGCATTTT,CASSLGDGVGNQPQHF
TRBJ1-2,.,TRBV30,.,TGTGCCTGGGAAACTTACTCCGGGAGGTATGGCTACACCTTC,CAWETYSGRYGYTF
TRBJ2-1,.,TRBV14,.,TGTGCCAGCAGCCACAATCTTGATTGGCAGTTCTTC,CASSHNLDWQFF
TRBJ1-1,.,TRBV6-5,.,TGTGCCAGCAGTTACTCGATTTCCACTGAAGCTTTCTTT,CASSYSISTEAFF
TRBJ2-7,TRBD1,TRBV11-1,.,TGTGCCAGCAGCTTAGGAGAGGGGGCGATCTCCTACGAGCAGTACTTC,CASSLGEGAISYEQYF
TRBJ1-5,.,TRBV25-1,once,TGTGCCAGCAGTTCCGGAGATCAGCCCCAGCATTTT,CASSSGDQPQHF
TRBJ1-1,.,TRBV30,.,TGTGCCTGGAGTTCCAACGGATCCCCGGCCGCTGAAGCTTTCTTT,CAWSSNGSPAAEAFF
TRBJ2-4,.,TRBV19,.,TGTGCCAGTAGTATAAGTACCCAAAACATTCAGTACTTC,CASSISTQNIQYF
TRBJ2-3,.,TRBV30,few,TGTGCCTGGACAGGGGCAGATACGCAGTATTTT,CAWTGADTQYF
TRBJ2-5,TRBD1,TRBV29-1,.,TGCAGCGTTGAGGGACAGTACATAGAGACCCAGTACTTC,CSVEGQYIETQYF
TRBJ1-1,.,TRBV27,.,TGTGCCAGCAGTTTGGGGGGACCAGGGAACACTGAAGCTTTCTTT,CASSLGGPGNTEAFF
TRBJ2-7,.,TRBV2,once,TGTGCCAGCAGTGGGGACGGTAGCTCCTACGAGCAGTACTTC,CASSGDGSSYEQYF
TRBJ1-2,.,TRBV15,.,TGTGCCACCAGCAGAGACGGCAGGGGCTATGGCTACACCTTC,CATSRDGRGYGYTF
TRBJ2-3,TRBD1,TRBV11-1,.,TGTGCCAGCAGGACAGGGGGCACAGATACGCAGTATTTT,CASRTGGTDTQYF
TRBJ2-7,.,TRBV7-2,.,TGTGCCAGCAGCCTCCGGGACGTAATTTACGAGCAGTACTTC,CASSLRDVIYEQYF
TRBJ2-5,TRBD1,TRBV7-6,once,TGTGCCAGCAGCTTAGGGGCGACAGGGGCAGAGACCCAGTACTTC,CASSLGATGAETQYF
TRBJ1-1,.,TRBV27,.,TGTGCCAGCAGTCCAGGGGTGAGGACTGAAGCTTTCTTT,CASSPGVRTEAFF
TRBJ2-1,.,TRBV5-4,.,TGTGCCAGCAGCTTGGATATACAGAATTACAATGAGCAGTTCTTC,CASSLDIQNYNEQFF
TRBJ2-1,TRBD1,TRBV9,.,TGTGCCAGCAGCAAGTCCGGGACAGGGGCCTCTCATGAGCAGTTCTTC,CASSKSGTGASHEQFF
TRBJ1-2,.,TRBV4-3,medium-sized,TGCGCCAGTTCGGACGGGTATGGCTACACCTTC,CASSDGYGYTF
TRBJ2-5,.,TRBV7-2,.,TGTGCCAGCAGCTTAGGGGCGGTTCAAGAGACCCAGTACTTC,CASSLGAVQETQYF
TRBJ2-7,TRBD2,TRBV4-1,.,TGCGCCAGCAGCCAACTAGCGGGGGACTACGAGCAGTACTTC,CASSQLAGDYEQYF
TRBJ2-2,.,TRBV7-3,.,TGTGCCAGCAGCTTCTCTTTACCCGGAGCCGGGGAGCTGTTTTTT,CASSFSLPGAGELFF
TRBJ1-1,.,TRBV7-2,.,TGTGCCAGCGGGGGGGCTTCGAACACTGAAGCTTTCTTT,CASGGASNTEAFF
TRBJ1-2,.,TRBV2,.,TGTGCCAGCAGTGAAGCGCTTGGGGGTGACTATGGCTACACCTTC,CASSEALGGDYGYTF
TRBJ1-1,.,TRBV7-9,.,TGTGCCAGCAGCATACAGGGGAACACTGAAGCTTTCTTT,CASSIQGNTEAFF
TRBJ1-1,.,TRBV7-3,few,TGTGCCAGCAGCTTAAGAATGAACACTGAAGCTTTCTTT,CASSLRMNTEAFF
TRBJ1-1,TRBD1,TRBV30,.,TGTGCCTGGAGTGCTGGACAGGGCTTTCTTACGGACACTGAAGCTTTCTTT,CAWSAGQGFLTDTEAFF
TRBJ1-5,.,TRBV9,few,TGTGCCAGCAGCGTAGGCAGCAATCAGCCCCAGCATTTT,CASSVGSNQPQHF
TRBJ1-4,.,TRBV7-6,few,TGTGCCAGCAGCTTGTTTACTAATGAAAAACTGTTTTTT,CASSLFTNEKLFF
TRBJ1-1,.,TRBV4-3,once,TGCGCCAGCAGTGACAGGCTCTCTTCGAACACTGAAGCTTTCTTT,CASSDRLSSNTEAFF
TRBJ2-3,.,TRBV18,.,TGTGCCAGCTCCCGTGATGTAGTGGGAGCAGATACGCAGTATTTT,CASSRDVVGADTQYF
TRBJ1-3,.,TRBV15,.,TGTGCCACCAGCAGACCCGGACAGCCCATGCGAAACACCATATATTTT,CATSRPGQPMRNTIYF
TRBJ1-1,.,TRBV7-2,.,TGTGCCAGCAGTTCTGACAGGAACACTGAAGCTTTCTTT,CASSSDRNTEAFF
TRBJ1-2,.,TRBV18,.,TGTGCCAGCTCACCAGCACAGGCCGACTATGGCTACACCTTC,CASSPAQADYGYTF
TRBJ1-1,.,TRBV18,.,TGTGCCAGCTCACCCCGGAGGGATACTGTGGAGACTGAAGCTTTCTTT,CASSPRRDTVETEAFF
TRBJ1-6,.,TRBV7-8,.,TGTGCCAGCAGCTTAGAAGGGGGACCCCCTTCCCTCCACTTT,CASSLEGGPPSLHF
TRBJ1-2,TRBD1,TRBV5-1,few,TGCGCCAGCAGCCCGGGTTCGGGACAGGGTTATGGCTACACCTTC,CASSPGSGQGYGYTF
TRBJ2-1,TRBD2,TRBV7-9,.,TGTGCCAGCAGCCGGTCTAGCGGGGGTGCAGAGACCAATGAGCAGTTCTTC,CASSRSSGGAETNEQFF
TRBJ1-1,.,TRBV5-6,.,TGTGCCAGCAGCTTGGGAGGGGTTACCACTGAAGCTTTCTTT,CASSLGGVTTEAFF
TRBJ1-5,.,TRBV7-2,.,TGTGCCAGCAGCTCGGCATCCTATCAGCCCCAGCATTTT,CASSSASYQPQHF
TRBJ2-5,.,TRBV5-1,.,TGCGCCAGCAGCTTAAACGGTCTGGGGGAGACCCAGTACTTC,CASSLNGLGETQYF
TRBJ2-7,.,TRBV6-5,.,TGTGCCAGCAGCCCGGTGGCAGACGGGGACGAGCAGTACTTC,CASSPVADGDEQYF
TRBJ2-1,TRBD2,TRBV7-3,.,TGTGCCAGCAGCACCGGGGGGGCCGACAATGAGCAGTTCTTC,CASSTGGADNEQFF